This T cell receptor (beta chain) was obtained from a study of shared clonotypes between healthy human individuals. The wider study: Participating donors consisted of a couple of women and a few men aged 18 to 49.

Germline assignment: CDR1 SQVTM and CDR2 ANQGSEA. This CDR3 has 12 residues. With V trimmed by 7 bases and J by 5 bases, 5 bases remained unmatched. The table came from immunoSEQ multiplex PCR; TCRdb's copy has only in-frame clones and leaves some out. Of 400,000 to 500,000 clones listed, around 80% are singletons. The chain recombines TRBV29-1 with TRBJ2-3, with 8 positions matching TRBD2. This clonotype was obtained from a woman in her forties in good health. Some clones in this sample may be carry-over from other donors' samples. The specimen sequenced was PBMCs. CDR3 nucleotide sequence: TGCAGCGCGAGGGCGGGAGGAGATACGCAGTATTTT. Residues: CSARAGGDTQYF.